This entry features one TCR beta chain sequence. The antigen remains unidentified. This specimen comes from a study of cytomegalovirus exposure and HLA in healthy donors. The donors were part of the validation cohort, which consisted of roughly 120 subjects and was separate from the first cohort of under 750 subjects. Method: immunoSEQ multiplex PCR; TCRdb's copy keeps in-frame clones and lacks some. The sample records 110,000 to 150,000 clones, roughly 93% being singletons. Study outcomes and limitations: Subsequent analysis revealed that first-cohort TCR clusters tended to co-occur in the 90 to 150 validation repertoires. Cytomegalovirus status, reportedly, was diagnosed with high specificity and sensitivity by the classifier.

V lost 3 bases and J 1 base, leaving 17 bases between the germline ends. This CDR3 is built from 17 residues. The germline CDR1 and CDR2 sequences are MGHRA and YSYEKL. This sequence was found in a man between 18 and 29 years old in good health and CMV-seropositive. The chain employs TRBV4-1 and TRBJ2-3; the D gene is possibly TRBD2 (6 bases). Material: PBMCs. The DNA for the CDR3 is TGCGCCAGCAGCCAGAACATACTAGCAACTCGCACAGATACGCAGTATTTT. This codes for CASSQNILATRTDTQYF.